The rows below give T cell receptor beta chains drawn from one sample of a study of blood T cell repertoires in COVID-19. Sequencing used immunoSEQ multiplex PCR; TCRdb keeps in-frame clones, though not all of them. The sample records 85,000 or so clones, roughly 95% being singletons. The sequencing input was peripheral blood. The receptors were sampled from a human donor with active COVID-19. The donor label of this sample is uncertain. Each CDR3 is given with its conserved first and last residue. Each record gives: D gene, V gene, J gene, clone size, CDR3 protein, CDR3 DNA. A D gene is named only where the DNA matches it firmly. A clone size is listed for some rows: how often the clone was seen (once, few, many), or a class if it is expanded.

-	TRBV28	TRBJ2-7	-	CASSLTGYEQYF	TGTGCCAGCAGCCTAACCGGCTACGAGCAGTACTTC
TRBD2	TRBV6-4	TRBJ2-1	-	CASSQAGGPVNEQFF	TGTGCCAGCAGCCAAGCGGGAGGGCCCGTTAATGAGCAGTTCTTC
TRBD1	TRBV19	TRBJ2-7	-	CASKFGQGADEQYF	TGTGCCAGTAAGTTTGGGCAGGGGGCCGACGAGCAGTACTTC
-	TRBV7-2	TRBJ2-7	-	CASSLAGVGEQYF	TGTGCCAGCAGCTTAGCAGGGGTAGGCGAGCAGTACTTC
-	TRBV6-1	TRBJ2-6	-	CASSDLVVARFANVLTF	TGTGCCAGCAGTGACCTCGTCGTCGCGCGGTTCGCCAACGTCCTGACTTTC
-	TRBV7-9	TRBJ2-7	-	CALELYYEGQYF	TGTGCCCTGGAACTATACTACGAGGGGCAGTACTTC
-	TRBV7-9	TRBJ1-4	-	CASSTTGGEKLFF	TGTGCCAGCAGCACGACCGGGGGTGAAAAACTGTTTTTT
TRBD1	TRBV2	TRBJ2-7	-	CASRDRGPYEQYF	TGTGCCAGCAGGGACAGGGGGCCCTACGAGCAGTACTTC
TRBD1	TRBV5-1	TRBJ1-1	-	CASSLGDRVTEAFF	TGCGCCAGCAGCTTGGGGGACAGGGTGACTGAAGCTTTCTTT
TRBD2	TRBV9	TRBJ2-3	-	CASSVYGRGADTQYF	TGTGCCAGCAGCGTATATGGGCGGGGGGCAGATACGCAGTATTTT
TRBD2	TRBV18	TRBJ2-1	-	CASSDRAGGVNEQFF	TGTGCCAGCTCAGATCGGGCGGGGGGCGTCAATGAGCAGTTCTTC
-	TRBV28	TRBJ2-2	-	CASLTGGSGELFF	TGTGCCAGCCTTACGGGTGGCTCCGGGGAGCTGTTTTTT
-	TRBV2	TRBJ1-5	-	CASSVSSGNQPQHF	TGTGCCAGCAGTGTAAGTAGTGGCAATCAGCCCCAGCATTTT
TRBD2	TRBV2	TRBJ2-7	-	CASTEQRGGLYEQYF	TGTGCCAGCACAGAACAGCGGGGGGGCCTTTACGAGCAGTACTTC
-	TRBV7-2	TRBJ1-5	-	CASSLEGGQPQHF	TGTGCCAGCAGCTTAGAGGGGGGGCAGCCCCAGCATTTT
TRBD2	TRBV6-5	TRBJ2-7	-	CASRGLAGVNEQYF	TGTGCCAGCCGGGGGTTGGCGGGGGTGAACGAGCAGTACTTC
-	TRBV7-2	TRBJ2-2	-	CASSLGGRGPNTGELFF	TGTGCCAGCAGCTTAGGAGGCAGGGGCCCAAACACCGGGGAGCTGTTTTTT
TRBD1	TRBV11-2	TRBJ2-7	-	CASSTGTGSSYEQYF	TGTGCCAGCAGCACGGGGACAGGGTCATCCTACGAGCAGTACTTC
-	TRBV7-9	TRBJ2-7	-	CASSLTGLNTEQYF	TGTGCCAGCAGCTTAACGGGACTCAATACCGAGCAGTACTTC
-	TRBV6-5	TRBJ2-2	-	CASSISGTGELFF	TGTGCCAGCAGTATCTCAGGGACCGGGGAGCTGTTTTTT
TRBD1	TRBV28	TRBJ1-3	-	CASSTGQSSGNTIYF	TGTGCCAGCAGCACGGGACAGTCCTCTGGAAACACCATATATTTT
-	TRBV28	TRBJ2-2	-	CASSPGGTGTGELFF	TGTGCCAGCAGTCCCGGCGGGACCGGCACCGGGGAGCTGTTTTTT
TRBD1	TRBV5-4	TRBJ1-4	-	CASSLETRGNEKLFF	TGTGCCAGCAGCCTGGAAACCAGGGGGAATGAAAAACTGTTTTTT
-	TRBV6-5	TRBJ2-5	-	CATLQAGAGETQYF	TGTGCCACCCTCCAAGCAGGGGCAGGGGAGACCCAGTACTTC
TRBD2	TRBV5-1	TRBJ2-1	once	CASSFDSGRDNEQFF	TGCGCCAGCAGCTTTGATAGCGGGAGGGACAATGAGCAGTTCTTC
TRBD1	TRBV6-6	TRBJ1-4	-	CASRQGGEKLFF	TGTGCCAGCCGACAGGGGGGGGAAAAACTGTTTTTT
-	TRBV29-1	TRBJ1-2	-	CSVGGGNYGYTF	TGCAGCGTTGGCGGGGGTAACTATGGCTACACCTTC
TRBD1	TRBV19	TRBJ1-2	-	CASSILGTGNYGYTF	TGTGCCAGTAGTATATTAGGGACAGGGAACTATGGCTACACCTTC
-	TRBV2	TRBJ1-2	-	CASSAHRKDYGYTF	TGTGCCAGCAGTGCACACCGAAAAGACTATGGCTACACCTTC
-	TRBV14	TRBJ2-7	-	CASSQDGRPGSHEQYF	TGTGCCAGCAGCCAAGATGGCAGGCCGGGGTCCCACGAGCAGTACTTC
-	TRBV5-6	TRBJ2-1	-	CASSTSRGEQFF	TGTGCCAGCAGCACAAGTAGGGGTGAGCAGTTCTTC
-	TRBV2	TRBJ1-2	-	CASSPTGYGYTF	TGTGCCAGCAGTCCGACAGGCTATGGCTACACCTTC
TRBD1	TRBV18	TRBJ1-5	-	CASSRGQGNQPQHF	TGTGCCAGCTCACGGGGACAGGGCAATCAGCCCCAGCATTTT
-	TRBV5-6	TRBJ1-6	-	CASSPVRGKGRSSPLHF	TGTGCCAGCAGCCCCGTCAGGGGTAAAGGGCGTAGTTCACCCCTCCACTTT
TRBD1	TRBV19	TRBJ2-7	-	CASSLGQGVYEQYF	TGTGCCAGTAGTTTGGGACAGGGGGTATACGAGCAGTACTTC
-	TRBV3-1/TRBV3-2	TRBJ1-1	-	CASSPLGNTEAFF	TGTGCCAGCAGCCCCCTCGGGAACACTGAAGCTTTCTTT